Listed here is a single T cell receptor beta chain. This CDR3 is also generated by other DNA sequences in the sample. The sample is drawn from a study of metastatic and nonmetastatic thyroid tumors. Across the study: It was across blood and tumor or nodule tissue from malignant and benign thyroid patients that repertoires were compared.

No patient had received any treatment before thyroid surgery. Germline V gene sequence: CDR1 MNHEY, CDR2 SMNVEV (reference sequence). The CDR3 is 13 amino acids. The ends were cut back, 2 bases at V and 3 bases at J, with 8 bases in the middle. TCRdb reprocessed the PCR reads using MiXCR. The sample includes tens of thousands of clones, roughly 27% of them seen just once. The specimen was tumor tissue. This TCR was recovered from a male donor with papillary thyroid cancer or a benign thyroid nodule (not recorded which). Some clones in this sample may be carry-over from other donors' samples. V is TRBV27 and J is TRBJ2-7, with a possible D match to TRBD1 (5 bases). This CDR3 reads CASSLGRGYEQYF. CDR3 nucleotides: TGTGCCAGCAGTTTAGGTAGGGGCTACGAGCAGTACTTC.